The sequence of this TCR beta chain was determined in a study of T cells in Graves' hyperthyroidism and ophthalmopathy. The wider study: Peripheral blood was secured at the point of initial diagnosis, before any treatment. Whole-study findings and limits: Prediction of ophthalmopathy progression came a median about 6 months pre-onset.

Patients with ophthalmopathy all had a Clinical Activity Score of at least 3, a NOSPECS grade of at least 4 and duration under 3 months. PBMCs stemmed from 10 ml fresh peripheral blood. This clonotype was seen at least ten times. Antigen specificity is unknown. CDR1 is GTSNPN, CDR2 SVGIG, per germline (reference sequence). The CDR3 is 11 amino acids. Trimming removed 4 bases from V and 2 bases from J, with 6 bases in between. Authors of the study amplified TCR beta CDR3 regions from RNA transcripts. The HTBI primer set was used in a first-round RT-PCR of the TCR CDR3. TCRdb re-analysed the multiplex PCR reads in MiXCR, keeping a single row per CDR3 protein. The sample lists around 600,000 distinct CDR3 sequences, 13% to 15% seen once, with 6.5% to 9% in the top ten.

The sequence derives from a young woman with Graves' ophthalmopathy. The source material was blood. This chain joins TRBV30 and TRBJ2-7, with a possible D match to TRBD1 (5 bases). The CDR3 protein is CAWIGAYEQYF. CDR3 sequence (DNA): TGTGCCTGGATAGGGGCCTACGAGCAGTACTTC.